A single sample is the source of the 22 T cell receptor beta chains below, sequenced in a study of CD8 T cells in ankylosing spondylitis. The antigens these receptors bind are not known. Study results and limitations: Blood from ankylosing spondylitis patients appeared to carry a characteristic roughly 8-variant TCR beta motif.

TCRdb itself ran the 5' RACE reads through MiXCR, one entry per CDR3 protein. The sample shows approximately 550,000 distinct CDR3 sequences, about 12% of them seen only once. Sequencing was carried out using blood, either unsorted or a sorted T cell fraction (not recorded which). These TCRs come from a male donor with ankylosing spondylitis.

This clonotype showed up many times. The chain has TRBV20-1 and TRBJ2-7; D might be TRBD1 or TRBD2, each matching 5 bases. Deletions cut 3 bases from V and 2 bases from J, with 17 bases between. There are 15 residues in the CDR3. The germline V gene encodes CDR1 DFQATT and CDR2 SNEGSKA (reference sequence). This CDR3 reads CSARGPPRVTYEQYF. The CDR3 DNA follows: TGCAGTGCTAGGGGACCCCCACGTGTAACCTACGAGCAGTACTTC.

The chain joins TRBV7-2 to TRBJ1-4; no definite D call. The CDR3 totals 15 residues. Germline values: CDR1 SGHTA, CDR2 FQGNSA. Trimming took off 5 bases at V and 0 bases at J, with 10 bases between the two ends. The CDR3 spells CASSEVVATNEKLFF. In DNA, the CDR3 is TGTGCCAGCAGCGAGGTGGTGGCAACTAATGAAAAACTGTTTTTT. Full variable domain (rest looked up from reference TRBV7-2 and TRBJ1-4): GAGVSQSPSNKVTEKGKDVELRCDPISGHTALYWYRQSLGQGLEFLIYFQGNSAPDKSGLPSDRFSAERTGGSVSTLTIQRTQQEDSAVYLCASSEVVATNEKLFFGSGTQLSVL.

In DNA form, the CDR3 reads TGTGCCAGCAGCGTAGCTACCCCGACAGGGTGGGGTAGCGGGAGGGCCCATGGAAATGAGCAGTTCTTC. As protein: CASSVATPTGWGSGRAHGNEQFF. The V gene is TRBV9, the J gene TRBJ2-1; 11 bases match TRBD2. Looked up from germline, CDR1 is SGDLS and CDR2 is YYNGEE. The junction had 27 bases not matched to a gene; V was cut back by 0 bases and J by 7 bases. The CDR3 covers 23 residues. Supplemented by reference TRBV9 and TRBJ2-1, the full variable domain reads DSGVTQTPKHLITATGQRVTLRCSPRSGDLSVYWYQQSLDQGLQFLIQYYNGEERAKGNILERFSAQQFPDLHSELNLSSLELGDSALYFCASSVATPTGWGSGRAHGNEQFFGPGTRLTVL.

This clonotype was seen repeatedly, ten times or more. The chain links TRBV6-2 or TRBV6-3 to TRBJ2-7, with TRBD2 as a possible D gene (6 bases). The germline V gene has CDR1 MNHEY and CDR2 SVGEGT. Trimming took off 5 bases at V and 2 bases at J, with 22 bases between the two ends. CDR3 size: 17 residues. The CDR3 coding sequence is TGTGCCAGCAGTCCTTGGGGTAGCGGAGGGGAGCCCTACGAGCAGTACTTC. This gives the protein CASSPWGSGGEPYEQYF.

This clonotype has just a few counts. The V gene is TRBV5-1, the J gene TRBJ1-1; 7 bases line up with TRBD1. The CDR3 loop spans 14 amino acids. Germline V gives CDR1 SGHRS, CDR2 YFSETQ. V lost 4 bases to trimming and J lost 6 bases; unmatched junction nucleotides: 9. The CDR3 DNA is TGCGCCAGCAGCCAGGGACAGCCAGCCTCTGAAGCTTTCTTT. Its translation: CASSQGQPASEAFF. Using reference TRBV5-1 and TRBJ1-1 for the parts outside the CDR3, the full variable domain is KAGVTQTPRYLIKTRGQQVTLSCSPISGHRSVSWYQQTPGQGLQFLFEYFSETQRNKGNFPGRFSGRQFSNSRSEMNVSTLELGDSALYLCASSQGQPASEAFFGQGTRLTVV.

The rearrangement joins TRBV29-1 to TRBJ2-1, with 8 bases that match TRBD2. Trimming cost V 4 bases and J 0 bases; bases outside gene matches: 8. The V gene's germline CDR1 is SQVTM and CDR2 ANQGSEA. CDR3 length: 16 amino acids. CDR3 DNA sequence: TGCAGCGTTGCGGGAGGGGGGCCCTCCTCCTACAATGAGCAGTTCTTC. It encodes CSVAGGGPSSYNEQFF.

The sample holds a few counts of this clonotype. The chain is built from TRBV3-1 and TRBJ2-2, with D possibly TRBD1 on 5 matching bases. V was trimmed by 2 bases and J by 6 bases, leaving 13 bases between them. Germline loops: CDR1 LGHDT, CDR2 YNNKEL (reference sequence). The CDR3 loop spans 15 amino acids. CDR3 bases: TGTGCCAGCAGCCAAAAGGGGTTGGATGCCGGGGAGCTGTTTTTT. Translating gives CASSQKGLDAGELFF. The full variable domain, in which reference TRBV3-1 and TRBJ2-2 provide the parts outside the CDR3, is DTAVSQTPKYLVTQMGNDKSIKCEQNLGHDTMYWYKQDSKKFLKIMFSYNNKELIINETVPNRFSPKSPDKAHLNLHINSLELGDSAVYFCASSQKGLDAGELFFGEGSRLTVL.

This clonotype has just a few counts. The V gene is TRBV9, the J gene TRBJ2-5; D may correspond to TRBD1 or TRBD2 (7 bases each). There are 14 residues in the CDR3. Germline V lookup: CDR1 SGDLS, CDR2 YYNGEE. With 8 bases removed from V and 1 base from J, the gap between germline ends came to 15 bases. CDR3 sequence reads: CASCRGGTQETQYF. In DNA, the CDR3 is TGTGCCAGTTGCAGGGGGGGAACCCAAGAGACCCAGTACTTC.

The chain carries TRBV7-6 and TRBJ2-1, with D unclear. Trimming took 2 bases from V and 0 from J, leaving 8 bases between them. Germline CDR1 reads SGHVS; CDR2 reads FNYEAQ. This CDR3 spans 15 amino acids. The CDR3 here is CASSLSSYSYNEQFF. The CDR3 coding sequence is TGTGCCAGCAGCTTATCCAGCTACTCCTACAATGAGCAGTTCTTC.

In DNA form, the CDR3 reads TGCAGTGCTGAAGAAACTAGCGCGAACACAGATACGCAGTATTTT. It encodes CSAEETSANTDTQYF. The chain carries TRBV20-1 and TRBJ2-3; 7 positions agree with TRBD2. The ends lost 5 bases at V and 2 bases at J; junction bases unmatched: 10. Germline V gene sequence: CDR1 DFQATT, CDR2 SNEGSKA (reference sequence). This CDR3 contains 15 residues.

This clonotype was recorded at least ten times. In nucleotides, the CDR3 is TGTGCCAGCAGTTTGACGGGGTCCTATAATTCACCCCTCCACTTT. Translation: CASSLTGSYNSPLHF. The chain recombines TRBV12-3 or TRBV12-4 with TRBJ1-6; no clear D. The CDR3 runs to 15 residues. Trimming removed 3 bases at V and 1 base at J, with 7 bases between.

The V and J genes are TRBV7-2 and TRBJ1-1, with D tentatively TRBD1 (5 bases). Germline V gene data show CDR1 as SGHTA and CDR2 as FQGNSA. The CDR3 totals 14 residues. Trimming removed 1 base from V and 10 bases from J, with 16 bases in between. CDR3 loop: CASSLEGRRASAFF. The DNA of the CDR3 is TGTGCCAGCAGCTTAGAGGGACGCAGGGCCTCAGCTTTCTTT.

This sequence joins TRBV30 and TRBJ2-2, with TRBD2 matching over 8 bases. Germline CDR1 GTSNPN, CDR2 SVGIG (reference sequence). The CDR3 loop spans 14 amino acids. V lost 1 base and J lost 7; bases outside the gene matches: 5. The CDR3 region has the DNA TGTGCCTGGAGTGGTTTAGCGGGAATCGGGGAGCTGTTTTTT. This gives the protein CAWSGLAGIGELFF.

This clonotype was observed a handful of times. The chain has TRBV5-6 and TRBJ1-5; no firm D call. The CDR3 extends over 13 amino acids. Looked up from germline, CDR1 is SGHDT and CDR2 is YYEEEE. V was shortened by 4 bases and J by 0 bases, with 5 bases between the two germline ends. CDR3 loop: CASSRSSNQPQHF. In DNA, the CDR3 is TGTGCCAGCAGCCGAAGTAGCAATCAGCCCCAGCATTTT.

The chain joins TRBV6-1 to TRBJ1-1; D gene uncertain. The V gene lost 6 bases and the J gene lost 1 base, with 15 bases spanning the gap. Looked up from germline, CDR1 is MNHNS and CDR2 is SASEGT. The CDR3 has 15 amino acids. Written as DNA, the CDR3 is TGTGCCAGCAGCGATGACCTTAGCTCGAACACTGAAGCTTTCTTT. Translation gives CASSDDLSSNTEAFF.

The chain has TRBV19 and TRBJ1-1; the match to TRBD1 covers 7 bases. This CDR3 spans 14 amino acids. CDR1 is LNHDA, CDR2 SQIVND, per germline (reference sequence). Germline trimming cut 6 bases from V and 4 bases from J; bases unmatched to any gene: 8. CDR3 coding DNA: TGTGCCAGTAGCCCCGACAGGGTGGCCACTGAAGCTTTCTTT. As protein: CASSPDRVATEAFF.

The chain is built from TRBV15 and TRBJ2-1; 7 nucleotides agree with TRBD2. Looked up from germline, CDR1 is LNHNV and CDR2 is YYDKDF (reference sequence). CDR3 length: 12 residues. Unmatched junction bases numbered 7, after V lost 6 bases and J lost 11 bases. The CDR3 region has the DNA TGTGCCACCAGTGAAGGGACTAACAAGCAGTTCTTC. It specifies CATSEGTNKQFF.

This chain uses TRBV20-1 with TRBJ1-4; TRBD1 matches at 8 bases. Germline CDR1 is DFQATT and CDR2 is SNEGSKA (reference sequence). V lost 5 bases to trimming and J lost 4 bases; unmatched junction nucleotides: 18. This CDR3 comprises 18 residues. The CDR3 loop is CSAATEQGAWPFNEKLFF. The DNA of the CDR3 is TGCAGTGCTGCTACGGAGCAGGGGGCATGGCCCTTTAATGAAAAACTGTTTTTT.

The gene calls are TRBV5-1 and TRBJ2-5; D is unclear. From germline, CDR1 is SGHRS and CDR2 YFSETQ. This CDR3 comprises 13 residues. Trimming pared 3 bases from V and 1 base from J, leaving 7 bases between. The CDR3 nucleotides read TGCGCCAGCAGCTCCTGGACCCAAGAGACCCAGTACTTC. Its translation: CASSSWTQETQYF.

This clonotype was observed a handful of times. The rearrangement uses TRBV24-1 and TRBJ2-3; no clear D gene. This CDR3 region has 14 residues. V gave up 8 bases and J gave up 0 bases, with 11 bases separating them. Looked up from germline, CDR1 is KGHDR and CDR2 is SFDVKD. The CDR3 region has the DNA TGTGCCACCAAATCATCACGGAGCACAGATACGCAGTATTTT. The encoded protein is CATKSSRSTDTQYF.

In DNA, the CDR3 is TGTGCCAGCAGCTTCCAGGGGACAGAAAATTCACCCCTCCACTTT. It translates to CASSFQGTENSPLHF. This chain joins TRBV5-5 and TRBJ1-6; 7 bases map to TRBD1. CDR1 and CDR2 from the germline V gene are SGHKS and YYEKEE (reference sequence). The CDR3 covers 15 residues. J lost 7 bases, V lost 2 bases, and 6 bases had no gene match. Supplemented by reference TRBV5-5 and TRBJ1-6, the full variable domain reads DAGVTQSPTHLIKTRGQQVTLRCSPISGHKSVSWYQQVLGQGPQFIFQYYEKEERGRGNFPDRFSARQFPNYSSELNVNALLLGDSALYLCASSFQGTENSPLHFGNGTRLTVT.

In this sample, this clonotype turned up a few times. The genes are TRBV7-2 and TRBJ2-7; 7 bases fit TRBD1. V lost 3 bases and J lost 4; bases outside the gene matches: 3. This CDR3 region has 13 residues. The germline V gene encodes CDR1 SGHTA and CDR2 FQGNSA. The DNA for the CDR3 is TGTGCCAGCAGCTTTACAGGGGATTACGAGCAGTACTTC. This sequence encodes CASSFTGDYEQYF.